A single sample is the source of the 11 T cell receptor beta chains below, sequenced in a study of shared clonotypes between healthy human individuals. The protocol was immunoSEQ multiplex PCR, while the TCRdb copy is restricted to in-frame clones and leaves out a portion. The profile shows more than 2 million clones, about 93% of them singletons. Terminally differentiated effector memory CD45RA+ cells were left out of the naive CD8 fraction, which was CD45RO-negative and positively selected for CCR7. The sample was naive CD8+ T cells from PBMCs. These receptors were taken from a man between 18 and 29 years old in good health. Some clones in this sample may be carry-over from other donors' samples.

The V call is TRBV30, the J call TRBJ2-7; 9 bases align to TRBD2. After removal of 6 bases from V and 2 bases from J, the junction contained 5 bases not matched to a gene. This CDR3 is built from 13 residues. From germline, CDR1 is GTSNPN and CDR2 SVGIG (reference sequence). The CDR3 is CACSSGNPYEQYF. DNA of the CDR3: TGTGCCTGCTCTAGCGGGAATCCCTACGAGCAGTACTTC. The full variable domain, its missing parts supplied by reference TRBV30 and TRBJ2-7, is SQTIHQWPATLVQPVGSPLSLECTVEGTSNPNLYWYRQAAGRGLQLLFYSVGIGQISSEVPQNLSASRPQDRQFILSSKKLLLSDSGFYLCACSSGNPYEQYFGPGTRLTVT.

This clone was detected only once. The chain is built from TRBV2 and TRBJ2-1, with a tentative D call TRBD2 (6 bases). From germline, CDR1 is SNHLY and CDR2 FYNNEI. Trimming stripped 2 bases from V and 8 bases from J, with 13 bases between. This CDR3 has 14 residues. The CDR3 nucleotides are TGTGCCAGCAGTGAAATCATCGGGAGATATGAGCAGTTCTTC. It encodes CASSEIIGRYEQFF.

V and J are TRBV7-3 and TRBJ2-3, with TRBD1 matching over 8 bases. Germline lookup yields CDR1 SGHTA and CDR2 FQGTGA. The CDR3 extends over 15 amino acids. The trim removed 6 bases at V and 4 bases at J, leaving 9 bases unmatched. CDR3 loop: CASRVQGGGPDTQYF. As DNA, the CDR3 is TGTGCCAGCAGGGTACAGGGGGGCGGCCCAGATACGCAGTATTTT.

This rearrangement joins TRBV29-1 to TRBJ2-7; the D gene is possibly TRBD2 (6 bases). The CDR3 extends over 12 amino acids. The V end was cut by 4 bases, the J end by 3 bases, with 10 bases between. The germline V gene encodes CDR1 SQVTM and CDR2 ANQGSEA. The CDR3 DNA sequence: TGCAGCGTTGGTTTAGCGGACTACGAGCAGTACTTC. This codes for CSVGLADYEQYF.

On this clone itself: Other DNA sequences in the sample encode the same CDR3. This chain connects TRBV21-1 to TRBJ1-5; the D call TRBD1 from the table was never checked on the DNA. TRBV21-1 has pseudogene status. The CDR3 length is 15 residues. The CDR3 DNA reads as TGTGCCAGCAGCAAAGCGCGCAGGGGCAATCAGCCCCAGCATTTT. Its protein product is CASSKARRGNQPQHF.

This clone was seen once. The V call is TRBV5-6, the J call TRBJ1-6, with D unclear. The length of the CDR3 is 12 residues. CDR1 is SGHDT, CDR2 YYEEEE, per germline. Deletions cut 0 bases from V and 13 bases from J, with 8 bases between. This CDR3 is CASSLAEQPLHF. In nucleotides, the CDR3 is TGTGCCAGCAGCTTGGCCGAGCAGCCCCTCCACTTT.

The CDR3 sequence: CASSPWTGDTEAFF. The DNA of the CDR3 is TGTGCCAGCAGTCCCTGGACAGGGGACACTGAAGCTTTCTTT. The genes are TRBV6-1 and TRBJ1-1; the match to TRBD1 covers 9 bases. The CDR3 loop spans 14 amino acids. From germline, CDR1 is MNHNS and CDR2 SASEGT. V trimming: 5 bases; J trimming: 3 bases; junction bases outside the gene matches: 4.

The V gene is TRBV27, the J gene TRBJ2-7, with 9 bases fitting TRBD2. The CDR3 runs to 14 residues. Germline CDR1 is MNHEY and CDR2 is SMNVEV (reference sequence). J lost 7 bases, V lost 6 bases, and 10 bases had no gene match. CDR3 DNA sequence: TGTGCCAGCAGGTCCCTAGCGGGACCTGATGAGCAGTACTTC. It encodes CASRSLAGPDEQYF.

The rearrangement uses TRBV14 and TRBJ2-1; no reliable D call. CDR3 length equals 15 residues. CDR1 is SGHDN and CDR2 is FVKESK in the germline V gene. Trimming took off 0 bases at V and 5 bases at J, with 11 bases between the two ends. CDR3: CASSQDYSQNNEQFF. In DNA form, the CDR3 reads TGTGCCAGCAGCCAAGATTATAGCCAAAACAATGAGCAGTTCTTC.

The chain couples TRBV7-8 to TRBJ2-1; TRBD2 aligns across 11 bases. Germline loops: CDR1 SGHVS, CDR2 FQNEAQ. CDR3 length: 19 amino acids. V dropped 5 bases and J dropped 0; count of bases not matched to a gene: 12. The CDR3 loop reads CASSDRLAGIGSSYNEQFF. For the CDR3, the DNA is TGTGCCAGCAGCGACCGACTAGCGGGGATTGGGAGCTCCTACAATGAGCAGTTCTTC.

The chain uses TRBV2 and TRBJ2-5, with no clear D. Trimming cost V 7 bases and J 9 bases, with 15 bases left between them. Germline assignment: CDR1 SNHLY and CDR2 FYNNEI. The CDR3 loop spans 12 amino acids. The CDR3 spells CASTPESLAQYF. CDR3 nucleotides: TGTGCCAGCACCCCCGAAAGCCTGGCCCAGTACTTC.